These 25 T cell receptor beta chains were sequenced from one sample in a study of blood T cell repertoires in COVID-19. The protocol was immunoSEQ multiplex PCR, while the TCRdb copy is restricted to in-frame clones and leaves out a portion. The sample yields 140,000 to 150,000 clones, 80% to 85% seen once. Sequenced sample: PBMCs or T cells enriched from blood (not recorded which). The receptors shown here come from a woman between 45 and 65 years old who had been exposed to COVID-19.

This chain links TRBV5-1 with TRBJ1-1, with 7 bases identical to TRBD1. The CDR3 length is 14 residues. Germline CDR1 reads SGHRS; CDR2 reads YFSETQ. After removal of 4 bases from V and 11 bases from J, the junction contained 14 bases not matched to a gene. CDR3 sequence: CASSIQEGAGRAFF. For the CDR3, the DNA is TGCGCCAGCAGCATCCAAGAGGGGGCGGGACGCGCTTTCTTT.

The rearrangement links TRBV11-2 to TRBJ2-5; 7 bases agree with TRBD1. J was trimmed by 5 bases and V by 4 bases; bases with no gene match: 4. CDR1 SGHAT and CDR2 FQNNGV come from the germline V gene. The CDR3 is 13 residues long. The CDR3 coding sequence is TGTGCCAGCAGCTCGACAGGGCGGGAGACCCAGTACTTC. Protein: CASSSTGRETQYF.

This clone showed up just a few times. The chain employs TRBV19 and TRBJ2-1; 7 positions agree with TRBD2. Germline V gene data show CDR1 as LNHDA and CDR2 as SQIVND (reference sequence). V dropped 6 bases and J dropped 7; count of bases not matched to a gene: 0. The CDR3 covers 11 residues. DNA for the CDR3: TGTGCCAGTAGGGGGGGGAATGAGCAGTTCTTC. Its translation: CASRGGNEQFF.

The V gene is TRBV7-9, the J gene TRBJ2-3; 8 bases are a match to TRBD1. CDR1 and CDR2 (germline): SEHNR, FQNEAQ (reference sequence). The junction had 6 bases not matched to a gene; V was cut back by 6 bases and J by 1 base. The CDR3 runs 15 residues. This CDR3 reads CASRMTGERTDTQYF. CDR3 in DNA: TGTGCCAGCAGGATGACAGGGGAGCGCACAGATACGCAGTATTTT.

This clone was recorded once. The rearrangement joins TRBV15 to TRBJ1-3, with 8 bases identical to TRBD1. The CDR3 runs to 14 residues. The V gene end was trimmed by 1 base and the J gene end by 7 bases; junction bases not matched to a gene: 3. Looked up from germline, CDR1 is LNHNV and CDR2 is YYDKDF (reference sequence). In nucleotides, the CDR3 is TGTGCCACCAGCAGAGGTCAGGGGGCGAACACCATATATTTT. Translating gives CATSRGQGANTIYF.

On this clone: The same CDR3 can be traced to other DNA sequences in this sample. The J gene is TRBJ2-1, the V gene TRBV5-1, with D possibly TRBD2 on 5 matching bases. V lost 4 bases and J 0 bases, leaving 14 bases between the germline ends. Germline CDR1 SGHRS, CDR2 YFSETQ. The CDR3 spans 16 residues. The CDR3 reads CASSTLAGNSYNEQFF. The CDR3 bases are TGCGCCAGCAGCACTCTAGCAGGTAACTCCTACAATGAGCAGTTCTTC.

This CDR3 is CASSLKPGQGARGNTIYF. For the CDR3, the DNA is TGTGCCAGCAGCTTGAAGCCGGGACAGGGGGCGCGGGGAAACACCATATATTTT. This chain joins TRBV11-2 and TRBJ1-3; 12 bases line up with TRBD1. The CDR3 contains 18 residues. Germline values: CDR1 SGHAT, CDR2 FQNNGV. J gave up 4 bases and V 3 bases, and 10 bases lay outside the gene matches.

The chain combines TRBV5-1 with TRBJ1-4; 8 bases are a match to TRBD1. The J segment lost 7 bases and the V segment lost 4 bases, leaving 12 bases of the junction unmatched. The CDR3 spans 16 residues. Germline CDR1 and CDR2: SGHRS and YFSETQ. The CDR3 nucleotides are TGCGCCAGCAGCCCCGGTCAGGGGGCGCGTCCTGAAAAACTGTTTTTT. Translated, it gives CASSPGQGARPEKLFF. Full variable domain (missing parts from reference TRBV5-1 and TRBJ1-4): KAGVTQTPRYLIKTRGQQVTLSCSPISGHRSVSWYQQTPGQGLQFLFEYFSETQRNKGNFPGRFSGRQFSNSRSEMNVSTLELGDSALYLCASSPGQGARPEKLFFGSGTQLSVL.

The chain recombines TRBV2 with TRBJ2-3, with 13 bases identical to TRBD2. CDR1 is SNHLY and CDR2 is FYNNEI in the germline V gene. The V segment lost 5 bases and the J segment 4 bases; nucleotides outside the gene matches: 3. The CDR3 totals 15 residues. CDR3 protein: CASSFGLAGADTQYF. CDR3 nucleotide sequence: TGTGCCAGCAGTTTTGGACTAGCGGGAGCAGATACGCAGTATTTT.

The chain combines TRBV5-4 with TRBJ1-6; tentative D call: TRBD1 (6 bases). V shed 4 bases and J shed 14 bases, with 25 bases lying between them. This CDR3 has 16 amino acids. Germline CDR1 reads SGHNT; CDR2 reads YYREEE (reference sequence). The CDR3 DNA follows: TGTGCCAGCAGCCCAGGTAGCAGGGGCCTACAAGGGGCCCTCCACTTT. This encodes CASSPGSRGLQGALHF.

The V and J genes are TRBV7-2 and TRBJ1-1; D is possibly TRBD1 (5 bases). Trimming took off 1 base at V and 4 bases at J, with 10 bases between the two ends. Germline loops: CDR1 SGHTA, CDR2 FQGNSA. CDR3 length: 14 residues. The CDR3 spells CASSLVGGTTEAFF. CDR3 nucleotides: TGTGCCAGCAGCTTAGTTGGGGGGACCACTGAAGCTTTCTTT.

V and J are TRBV18 and TRBJ2-2, with no clear D. This CDR3 comprises 13 residues. Trimming left V 3 bases short and J 6 bases short, with 8 bases between. Germline lookup yields CDR1 KGHSH and CDR2 LQKENI. CDR3 DNA sequence: TGTGCCAGCTCACCCGTCTCCGCCGGGGAGCTGTTTTTT. Translation gives CASSPVSAGELFF.

The CDR3 sequence: CASSEGYEQYF. The CDR3 DNA reads as TGTGCCAGTAGTGAGGGTTACGAGCAGTACTTC. The chain recombines TRBV19 with TRBJ2-7, with D possibly matching TRBD2 (5 bases). The CDR3 covers 11 residues. Trimming stripped 5 bases from V and 4 bases from J, with 6 bases between. Germline V gives CDR1 LNHDA, CDR2 SQIVND (reference sequence).

The chain's CDR3 is CAWSVTGGSSHYGYTF. The CDR3, as DNA: TGTGCCTGGAGTGTTACAGGGGGCTCTTCTCACTATGGCTACACCTTC. The chain has TRBV30 and TRBJ1-2; TRBD1 matches 9 bases. The CDR3 is 16 residues long. Germline trimming cut 0 bases from V and 3 bases from J; bases unmatched to any gene: 8. Germline CDR1 is GTSNPN and CDR2 is SVGIG (reference sequence).

The chain couples TRBV19 to TRBJ2-1; 10 bases line up with TRBD2. The CDR3 runs 19 residues. The V and J ends lost 2 bases and 4 bases, in that order; junction bases with no gene match: 14. Germline V lookup: CDR1 LNHDA, CDR2 SQIVND (reference sequence). In DNA form, the CDR3 reads TGTGCCAGTAGTATAAACGGAGCGGGAGGGCCCGGGAATTACAATGAGCAGTTCTTC. It translates to CASSINGAGGPGNYNEQFF.

The rearrangement links TRBV4-3 to TRBJ2-2; no definite D call. This CDR3 has 17 residues. Germline values: CDR1 LGHNA, CDR2 YSLEER. The V and J ends lost 0 bases and 0 bases respectively, with 11 bases between them. CDR3 DNA: TGCGCCAGCAGCCAAGATTGGGTAGCTGCGAACACCGGGGAGCTGTTTTTT. This codes for CASSQDWVAANTGELFF.

The V call is TRBV2, the J call TRBJ2-3; 7 bases map to TRBD1. Per the germline V gene, CDR1 is SNHLY and CDR2 is FYNNEI. After removal of 6 bases from V and 3 bases from J, the junction contained 3 bases not matched to a gene. This CDR3 is 13 amino acids long. The CDR3 here is CASRGQRTDTQYF. In DNA, the CDR3 is TGTGCCAGCAGGGGACAGAGAACAGATACGCAGTATTTT.

The rearrangement links TRBV20-1 to TRBJ2-5, with D uncertain. Germline loops: CDR1 DFQATT, CDR2 SNEGSKA (reference sequence). V was shortened by 3 bases and J by 2 bases, with 4 bases between the two germline ends. This CDR3 spans 11 amino acids. The CDR3 protein is CSASLQETQYF. The CDR3 nucleotides are TGCAGTGCTAGCCTACAAGAGACCCAGTACTTC.

This clone is a singleton in its sample. This sequence joins TRBV21-1 and TRBJ1-1; the tabulated D call, TRBD1, remains unverified against the DNA. TRBV21-1 is a listed pseudogene. This CDR3 has 19 residues. For the CDR3, the DNA is TGTGCCAGCAGCAAAGTTACAGGGGAGTGCGATGAAAGTGTGACTGAAGCTTTCTTT. Translated: CASSKVTGECDESVTEAFF.

This clone was seen only once. The V and J genes are TRBV28 and TRBJ2-7; 7 positions agree with TRBD1. With 5 bases clipped from V and 1 base from J, the junction kept 11 bases outside the gene matches. The CDR3 is 16 residues long. The germline V gene has CDR1 MDHEN and CDR2 SYDVKM. The CDR3 sequence: CASSPRSRTGSYEQYF. As DNA, the CDR3 is TGTGCCAGCAGTCCTCGCTCGCGGACAGGATCCTACGAGCAGTACTTC.

In DNA form, the CDR3 reads TGTGCCAGCAGTGAGGGGAGGAGGGCGAACTATGGCTACACCTTC. This translates into CASSEGRRANYGYTF. The J gene is TRBJ1-2, the V gene TRBV6-1; D not certain. Germline loops: CDR1 MNHNS, CDR2 SASEGT. The CDR3 runs to 15 residues. Trimming removed 3 bases from V and 2 bases from J, with 13 bases in between.

The J gene is TRBJ1-2, the V gene TRBV18, with 12 bases aligning to TRBD1. The V and J ends lost 3 bases and 4 bases, in that order; junction bases with no gene match: 12. Germline V gene sequence: CDR1 KGHSH, CDR2 LQKENI. The CDR3 loop spans 18 amino acids. The CDR3 reads CASSPLRTGTGGRYGYTF. For the CDR3, the DNA is TGTGCCAGCTCACCGCTGAGGACCGGGACAGGGGGCCGCTATGGCTACACCTTC.

The rearrangement uses TRBV11-2 and TRBJ2-1; 9 positions agree with TRBD2. After removal of 5 bases from V and 5 bases from J, the junction contained 4 bases not matched to a gene. Germline values: CDR1 SGHAT, CDR2 FQNNGV. The CDR3 length is 14 residues. Here the CDR3 reads CASSPAGGNNEQFF. As DNA, the CDR3 is TGTGCCAGCAGCCCCGCGGGAGGGAACAATGAGCAGTTCTTC. Drawing the rest from reference TRBV11-2 and TRBJ2-1, the complete variable domain is EAGVAQSPRYKIIEKRQSVAFWCNPISGHATLYWYQQILGQGPKLLIQFQNNGVVDDSQLPKDRFSAERLKGVDSTLKIQPAKLEDSAVYLCASSPAGGNNEQFFGPGTRLTVL.

The CDR3 DNA reads as TGCGCCAGCAGCCCGGGACAGGGAGGCAATCAGCCCCAGCATTTT. It translates to CASSPGQGGNQPQHF. This chain connects TRBV5-1 to TRBJ1-5; 9 bases agree with TRBD1. CDR1 is SGHRS, CDR2 YFSETQ, per germline. CDR3 length: 15 amino acids. The ends lost 4 bases at V and 2 bases at J; junction bases unmatched: 4.

The chain links TRBV5-4 to TRBJ2-2; the D is unclear. V lost 2 bases, J lost 7 bases, and 15 bases lay in between. The germline gives CDR1 SGHNT, CDR2 YYREEE (reference sequence). This CDR3 region has 15 residues. CDR3: CASSFELPRGGELFF. In DNA, the CDR3 is TGTGCCAGCAGCTTCGAACTTCCCAGAGGCGGGGAGCTGTTTTTT.